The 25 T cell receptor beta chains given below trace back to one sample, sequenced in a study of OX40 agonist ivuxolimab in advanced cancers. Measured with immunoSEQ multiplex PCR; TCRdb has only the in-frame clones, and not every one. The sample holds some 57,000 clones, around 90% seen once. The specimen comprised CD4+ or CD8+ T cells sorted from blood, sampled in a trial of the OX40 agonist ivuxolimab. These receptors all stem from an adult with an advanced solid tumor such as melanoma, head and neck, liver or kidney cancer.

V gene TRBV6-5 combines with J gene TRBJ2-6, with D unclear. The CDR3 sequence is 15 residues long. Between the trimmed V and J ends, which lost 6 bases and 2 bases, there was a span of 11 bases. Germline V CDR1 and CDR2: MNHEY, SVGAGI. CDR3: CASSRTVTGANVLTF. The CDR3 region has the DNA TGTGCCAGCAGCCGAACAGTCACTGGGGCCAACGTCCTGACTTTC.

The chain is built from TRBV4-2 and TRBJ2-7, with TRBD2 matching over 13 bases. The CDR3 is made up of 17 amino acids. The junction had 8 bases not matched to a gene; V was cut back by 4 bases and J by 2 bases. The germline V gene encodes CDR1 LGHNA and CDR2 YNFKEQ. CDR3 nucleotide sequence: TGTGCCAGCAGCCCTCCGGGACTAGCGGGGAATCCCTACGAGCAGTACTTC. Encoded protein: CASSPPGLAGNPYEQYF.

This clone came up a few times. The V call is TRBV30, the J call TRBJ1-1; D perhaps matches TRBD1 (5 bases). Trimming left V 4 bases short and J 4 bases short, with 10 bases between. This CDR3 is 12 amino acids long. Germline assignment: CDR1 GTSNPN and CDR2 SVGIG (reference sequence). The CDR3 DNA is TGTGCCTGGACGTTAGGGGTCACTGAAGCTTTCTTT. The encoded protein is CAWTLGVTEAFF.

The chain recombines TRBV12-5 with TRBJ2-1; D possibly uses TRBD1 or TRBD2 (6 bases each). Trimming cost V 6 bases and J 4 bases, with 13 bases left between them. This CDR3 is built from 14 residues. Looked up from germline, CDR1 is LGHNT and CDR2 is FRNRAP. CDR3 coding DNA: TGTGCTAGTGGACAGAGGGGGGCGTACAATGAGCAGTTCTTC. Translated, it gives CASGQRGAYNEQFF.

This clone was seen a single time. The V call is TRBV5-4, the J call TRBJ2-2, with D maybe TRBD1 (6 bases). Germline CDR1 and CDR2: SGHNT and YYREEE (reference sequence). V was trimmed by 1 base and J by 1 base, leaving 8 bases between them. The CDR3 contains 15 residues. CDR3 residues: CASSLRQENTGELFF. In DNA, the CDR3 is TGTGCCAGCAGCTTGCGACAGGAGAACACCGGGGAGCTGTTTTTT.

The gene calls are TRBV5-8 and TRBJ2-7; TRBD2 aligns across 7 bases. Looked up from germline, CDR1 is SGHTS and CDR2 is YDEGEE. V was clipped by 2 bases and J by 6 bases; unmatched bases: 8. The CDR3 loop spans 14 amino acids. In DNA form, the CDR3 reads TGTGCCAGCAGCTTTCGGGGGAGGGGCGCCGAGCAGTACTTC. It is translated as CASSFRGRGAEQYF.

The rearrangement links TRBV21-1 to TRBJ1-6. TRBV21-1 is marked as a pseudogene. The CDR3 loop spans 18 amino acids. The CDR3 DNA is TGTGCCAGCAGCCCCCCGGGAGGACAGAAGAGATATAATTCACCCCTCCACTTT. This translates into CASSPPGGQKRYNSPLHF.

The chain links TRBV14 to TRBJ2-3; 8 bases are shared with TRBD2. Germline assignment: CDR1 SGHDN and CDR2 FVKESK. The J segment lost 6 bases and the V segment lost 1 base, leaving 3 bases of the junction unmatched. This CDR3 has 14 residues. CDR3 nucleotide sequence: TGTGCCAGCAGCCAAGGACTAGCGTTCGATACGCAGTATTTT. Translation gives CASSQGLAFDTQYF.

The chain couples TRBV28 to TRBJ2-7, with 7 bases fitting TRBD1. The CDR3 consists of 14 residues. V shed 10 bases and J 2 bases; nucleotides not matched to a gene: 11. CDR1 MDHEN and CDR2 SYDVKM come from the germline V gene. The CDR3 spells CATTTGTAAYEQYF. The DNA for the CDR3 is TGTGCCACCACGACCGGGACAGCCGCCTACGAGCAGTACTTC.

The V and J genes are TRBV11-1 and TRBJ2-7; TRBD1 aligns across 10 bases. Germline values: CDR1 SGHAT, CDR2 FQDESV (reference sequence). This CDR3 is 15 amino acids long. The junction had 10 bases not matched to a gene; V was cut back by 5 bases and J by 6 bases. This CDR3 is CASSPVGTGELEQYF. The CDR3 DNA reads TGTGCCAGCAGCCCCGTCGGGACAGGGGAGCTCGAGCAGTACTTC.

CDR3 in DNA: TGTGCCAGCTCACCACAGGGAGTAAATTCACCCCTCCACTTT. Amino acid sequence: CASSPQGVNSPLHF. V usage is TRBV18 and J usage is TRBJ1-6, with D uncertain. Trimming pared 1 base from V and 7 bases from J, leaving 8 bases between. Germline lookup yields CDR1 KGHSH and CDR2 LQKENI. CDR3 length equals 14 residues.

The CDR3 region has the DNA TGTGCCAGCAAGGTCGCAGGAGGGGAAGCTTTCTTT. Translated, it gives CASKVAGGEAFF. The genes are TRBV2 and TRBJ1-1; D uncertain. The CDR3 runs 12 residues. The V gene lost 7 bases and the J gene lost 8 bases, with 14 bases spanning the gap. The germline gives CDR1 SNHLY, CDR2 FYNNEI.

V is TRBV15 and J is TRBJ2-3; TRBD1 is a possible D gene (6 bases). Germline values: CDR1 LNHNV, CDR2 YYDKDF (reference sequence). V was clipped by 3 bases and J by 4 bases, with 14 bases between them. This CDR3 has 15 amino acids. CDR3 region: CATSRQQGSADTQYF. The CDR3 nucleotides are TGTGCCACCAGCAGGCAGCAGGGGAGCGCAGATACGCAGTATTTT. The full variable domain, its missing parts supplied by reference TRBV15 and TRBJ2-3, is DAMVIQNPRYQVTQFGKPVTLSCSQTLNHNVMYWYQQKSSQAPKLLFHYYDKDFNNEADTPDNFQSRRPNTSFCFLDIRSPGLGDTAMYLCATSRQQGSADTQYFGPGTRLTVL.

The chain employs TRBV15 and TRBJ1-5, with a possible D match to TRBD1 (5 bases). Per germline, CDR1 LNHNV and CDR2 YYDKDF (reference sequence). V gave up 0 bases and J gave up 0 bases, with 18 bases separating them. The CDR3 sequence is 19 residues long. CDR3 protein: CATSRDPGGHGNSNQPQHF. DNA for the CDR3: TGTGCCACCAGCAGAGATCCCGGGGGTCACGGGAATAGCAATCAGCCCCAGCATTTT.

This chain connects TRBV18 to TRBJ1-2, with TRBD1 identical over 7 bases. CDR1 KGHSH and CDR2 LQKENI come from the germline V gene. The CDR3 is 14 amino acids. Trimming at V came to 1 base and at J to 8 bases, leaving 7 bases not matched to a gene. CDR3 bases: TGTGCCAGCTCACCACAGACAGGGTATGAAGGCTACACCTTC. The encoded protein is CASSPQTGYEGYTF.

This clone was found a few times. Here the CDR3 reads CASSPTAYNSPLHF. The CDR3, as DNA: TGTGCCAGCAGCCCGACAGCGTATAATTCACCCCTCCACTTT. This chain connects TRBV9 to TRBJ1-6; D is perhaps TRBD1 (5 bases). The germline CDR1 and CDR2 sequences are SGDLS and YYNGEE. Between the trimmed V and J ends, which lost 4 bases and 4 bases, there was a span of 9 bases. This CDR3 spans 14 amino acids.

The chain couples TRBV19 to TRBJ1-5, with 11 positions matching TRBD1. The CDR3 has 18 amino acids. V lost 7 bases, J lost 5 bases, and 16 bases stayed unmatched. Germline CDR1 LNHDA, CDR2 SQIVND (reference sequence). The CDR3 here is CASIKRRTGGEFDQPQHF. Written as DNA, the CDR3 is TGTGCCAGTATAAAAAGGAGGACAGGGGGCGAGTTCGATCAGCCCCAGCATTTT. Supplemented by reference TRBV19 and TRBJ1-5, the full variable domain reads DGGITQSPKYLFRKEGQNVTLSCEQNLNHDAMYWYRQDPGQGLRLIYYSQIVNDFQKGDIAEGYSVSREKKESFPLTVTSAQKNPTAFYLCASIKRRTGGEFDQPQHFGDGTRLSIL.

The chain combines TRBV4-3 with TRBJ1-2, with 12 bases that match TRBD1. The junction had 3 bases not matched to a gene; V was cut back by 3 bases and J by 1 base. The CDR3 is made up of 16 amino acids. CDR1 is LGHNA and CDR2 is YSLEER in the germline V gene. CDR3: CASSQGQGANNYGYTF. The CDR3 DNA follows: TGCGCCAGCAGCCAGGGACAGGGGGCTAATAACTATGGCTACACCTTC.

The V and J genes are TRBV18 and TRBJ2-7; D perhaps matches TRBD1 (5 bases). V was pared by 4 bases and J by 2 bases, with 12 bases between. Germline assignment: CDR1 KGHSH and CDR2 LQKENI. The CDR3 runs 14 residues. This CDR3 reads CASSQQAQTYEQYF. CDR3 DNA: TGTGCCAGCTCACAACAGGCACAGACCTACGAGCAGTACTTC. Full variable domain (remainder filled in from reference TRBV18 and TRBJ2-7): NAGVMQNPRHLVRRRGQEARLRCSPMKGHSHVYWYRQLPEEGLKFMVYLQKENIIDESGMPKERFSAEFPKEGPSILRIQQVVRGDSAAYFCASSQQAQTYEQYFGPGTRLTVT.

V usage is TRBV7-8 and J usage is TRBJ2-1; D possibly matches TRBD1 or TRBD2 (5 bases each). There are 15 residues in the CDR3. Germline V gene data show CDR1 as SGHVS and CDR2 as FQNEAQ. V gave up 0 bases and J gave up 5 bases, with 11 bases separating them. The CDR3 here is CASSLAGTGNNEQFF. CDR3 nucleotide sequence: TGTGCCAGCAGCTTAGCAGGGACGGGCAACAATGAGCAGTTCTTC.

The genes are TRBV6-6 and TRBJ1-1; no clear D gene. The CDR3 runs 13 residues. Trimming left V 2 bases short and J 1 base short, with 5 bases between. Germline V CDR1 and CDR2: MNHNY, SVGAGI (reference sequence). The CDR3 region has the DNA TGTGCCAGCAGTTACCGGGGGAACACTGAAGCTTTCTTT. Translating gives CASSYRGNTEAFF.

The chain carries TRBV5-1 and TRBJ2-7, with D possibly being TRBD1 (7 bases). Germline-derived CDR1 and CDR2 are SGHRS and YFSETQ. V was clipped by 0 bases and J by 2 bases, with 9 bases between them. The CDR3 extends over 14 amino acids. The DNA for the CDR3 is TGCGCCAGCAGCTTGGGCGGGACAGCCTACGAGCAGTACTTC. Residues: CASSLGGTAYEQYF.

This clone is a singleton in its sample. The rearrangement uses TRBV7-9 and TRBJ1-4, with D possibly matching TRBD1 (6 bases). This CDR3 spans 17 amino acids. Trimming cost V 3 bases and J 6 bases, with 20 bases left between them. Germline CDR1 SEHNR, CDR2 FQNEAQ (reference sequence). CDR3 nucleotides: TGTGCCAGCAGCTTGGGGGGGCCTGGTCGGTTGGATGAAAAACTGTTTTTT. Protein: CASSLGGPGRLDEKLFF.

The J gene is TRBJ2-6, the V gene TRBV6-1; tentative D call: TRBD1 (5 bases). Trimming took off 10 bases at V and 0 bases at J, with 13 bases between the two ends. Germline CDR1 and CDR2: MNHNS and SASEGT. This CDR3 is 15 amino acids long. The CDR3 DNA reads TGTGCCACCCAGGGCCTCAACTCTGGGGCCAACGTCCTGACTTTC. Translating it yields CATQGLNSGANVLTF.

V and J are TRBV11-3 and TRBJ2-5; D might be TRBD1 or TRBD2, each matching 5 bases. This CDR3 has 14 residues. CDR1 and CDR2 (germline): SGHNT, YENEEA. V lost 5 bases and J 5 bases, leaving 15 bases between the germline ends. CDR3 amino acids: CASSVTGTGETQYF. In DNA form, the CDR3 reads TGTGCCAGCAGCGTCACCGGGACGGGGGAGACCCAGTACTTC.